The rows below give T cell receptor beta chains drawn from one sample of a study of T cells in Graves' hyperthyroidism and ophthalmopathy. TCRdb processed the multiplex PCR reads anew with MiXCR; each CDR3 protein has one entry. The sample has 89,000 or so distinct CDR3 sequences, 40% seen once; the top ten hold about 9.4%. The sample was peripheral blood or thyroid tissue (not recorded which). These receptors all stem from a woman younger than 45 with Graves' hyperthyroidism. CDR3s include the opening cysteine and the closing phenylalanine or tryptophan. The D gene is left open where the match is weak. The size entry is marked missing in some rows and otherwise reads once, few, many or a size class.

clone_size: many
v_call: TRBV7-7
j_call: TRBJ2-7
d_call: TRBD1
cdr3_nt: TGTGCTAGCAGCGCTGACAGGGCTGGCGAGCAGTACTTC
cdr3_aa: CASSADRAGEQYF

clone_size: many
v_call: TRBV29-1
j_call: TRBJ1-4
d_call: -
cdr3_nt: TGCAGCGCGCAAAGGGGAACTGAAAAACTGTTTTTT
cdr3_aa: CSAQRGTEKLFF

clone_size: few
v_call: TRBV29-1
j_call: TRBJ2-3
d_call: -
cdr3_nt: TGCAGCGTTGGGGGACGGGGGGCGGGAGATACGCAGTATTTT
cdr3_aa: CSVGGRGAGDTQYF

clone_size: few
v_call: TRBV28
j_call: TRBJ1-1
d_call: -
cdr3_nt: TGTGCCAGCAGTTTAGGGGGGATGTGGAACACTGAAGCTTTCTTT
cdr3_aa: CASSLGGMWNTEAFF

clone_size: many
v_call: TRBV28
j_call: TRBJ1-1
d_call: -
cdr3_nt: TGTGCCAGCAGTTCCCTGAAGGCTGAAGCTTTCTTT
cdr3_aa: CASSSLKAEAFF

clone_size: many
v_call: TRBV28
j_call: TRBJ2-7
d_call: -
cdr3_nt: TGTGCCAGCAGTTTTATGCAGGGGCCGGGCGAGCAGTACTTC
cdr3_aa: CASSFMQGPGEQYF

clone_size: many
v_call: TRBV20-1
j_call: TRBJ1-2
d_call: -
cdr3_nt: TGCAGTGCTAATCAGGGGTTTAGTTTGAACTATGGCTACACCTTC
cdr3_aa: CSANQGFSLNYGYTF

clone_size: many
v_call: TRBV6-6
j_call: TRBJ2-5
d_call: -
cdr3_nt: TGTGCCAGCAGTTACATTGTGGCGGTGCGAGAGACCCAGTACTTC
cdr3_aa: CASSYIVAVRETQYF

clone_size: -
v_call: TRBV20-1
j_call: TRBJ1-2
d_call: -
cdr3_nt: TGCAGTGCTAGCGCAGGTCGGGGTTCTTACTATGGCTACACTTTC
cdr3_aa: CSASAGRGSYYGYTF

clone_size: few
v_call: TRBV6-4
j_call: TRBJ2-7
d_call: TRBD2
cdr3_nt: TGTGTCAGCAGGGTGGCCGGGAGGTACTCCTACGAGCAGTACTTC
cdr3_aa: CVSRVAGRYSYEQYF

clone_size: -
v_call: TRBV10-1
j_call: TRBJ2-7
d_call: TRBD2
cdr3_nt: TGCGCCAGCAGTGCGACTAGCGGGGGCCCCTACGAGCAGTACTTC
cdr3_aa: CASSATSGGPYEQYF

clone_size: -
v_call: TRBV7-2
j_call: TRBJ1-4
d_call: -
cdr3_nt: TGTGCCAGCAGCTTGGACACAACTAATGGAAAACTGTTTTTT
cdr3_aa: CASSLDTTNGKLFF

clone_size: many
v_call: TRBV5-8
j_call: TRBJ1-5
d_call: -
cdr3_nt: TGTGCCAGCAGCTTGGCCGGAGGGGGATCGTCCCAGCATTTT
cdr3_aa: CASSLAGGGSSQHF

clone_size: many
v_call: TRBV5-1
j_call: TRBJ2-7
d_call: TRBD2
cdr3_nt: TGCGCCAGCAGCTTAGATTCCGGGGAGGGTAACGAGCAGTACTTC
cdr3_aa: CASSLDSGEGNEQYF

clone_size: -
v_call: TRBV7-2
j_call: TRBJ1-1
d_call: -
cdr3_nt: TGTGCCAGCAGCGCAGACACTGAAGCTTTCTTT
cdr3_aa: CASSADTEAFF

clone_size: many
v_call: TRBV10-3
j_call: TRBJ1-5
d_call: -
cdr3_nt: TGTGCCATCAGTCCCGGGACGGACGCTCGCGGGCCCCAGCATTTT
cdr3_aa: CAISPGTDARGPQHF

clone_size: -
v_call: TRBV10-3
j_call: TRBJ2-6
d_call: TRBD1
cdr3_nt: TGTGCCATCAGGGGAACAGGGGGACTCACTGAAGCTTTC
cdr3_aa: CAIRGTGGLTEAF

clone_size: many
v_call: TRBV6-6
j_call: TRBJ2-7
d_call: -
cdr3_nt: TGTGCCAGCAGTTCCGACTATGTAACCGAGCAGTACTTC
cdr3_aa: CASSSDYVTEQYF

clone_size: many
v_call: TRBV7-9
j_call: TRBJ2-5
d_call: TRBD1
cdr3_nt: TGTGCCAGCAGCTCGGCGACAGGGCCCCAAGAGACCCAGTACTTC
cdr3_aa: CASSSATGPQETQYF

clone_size: many
v_call: TRBV2
j_call: TRBJ1-2
d_call: -
cdr3_nt: TGTGCCAGCAGTGGGGACGGATATGGCTACACCTTC
cdr3_aa: CASSGDGYGYTF

clone_size: many
v_call: TRBV7-9
j_call: TRBJ1-4
d_call: -
cdr3_nt: TGTGCCAGCACCCTTTCTAATGAAAAACTGTTTTTT
cdr3_aa: CASTLSNEKLFF

clone_size: -
v_call: TRBV10-3
j_call: TRBJ2-5
d_call: TRBD1
cdr3_nt: TGTGCCAGCAGTGCGACAGGGGGGATCGAGACCCAGTACTTC
cdr3_aa: CASSATGGIETQYF